The rows below give T cell receptor beta chains drawn from one sample of a study of T cells in Graves' hyperthyroidism and ophthalmopathy. TCRdb reprocessed the multiplex PCR reads via MiXCR and lists one record per CDR3 protein. Here the sample spans 530,000 or so distinct CDR3 sequences, about 43% being singletons. What was sequenced was peripheral blood or thyroid tissue (not recorded which). The receptors originated from a woman between 18 and 29 years old with Graves' hyperthyroidism. The CDR3 runs from the conserved cysteine through the conserved F or W. A D gene is named only where the DNA matches it firmly. Clone size is shown for a subset of rows, as once, few, many or a class of expanded clone.

D gene: NA
clone size: NA
J gene: TRBJ1-2
V gene: TRBV7-9
CDR3 DNA: TGTGCCAGCAGCTTTGAGGCGCCAGGAGCGAGCTACACCTTC
CDR3 protein: CASSFEAPGASYTF

D gene: NA
clone size: many
J gene: TRBJ1-2
V gene: TRBV5-1
CDR3 DNA: TGCGCCAGCAGCTTCGGGGGGGTCTATGGCTACACCTTC
CDR3 protein: CASSFGGVYGYTF

D gene: NA
clone size: once
J gene: TRBJ1-2
V gene: TRBV29-1
CDR3 DNA: TGCAGCAGTGAAGCGCACGGGTCTATGCGCTACACCTTC
CDR3 protein: CSSEAHGSMRYTF

D gene: TRBD2
clone size: many
J gene: TRBJ2-2
V gene: TRBV29-1
CDR3 DNA: TGCAGCGGTCGGACTAGCGGGTTGTCTGGGGAGCTGTTTTTT
CDR3 protein: CSGRTSGLSGELFF

D gene: NA
clone size: few
J gene: TRBJ1-1
V gene: TRBV6-2/TRBV6-3
CDR3 DNA: TGTGCCAGCAGTACAACGAGCACCACATGGAACACTGAAGCTTTCTTT
CDR3 protein: CASSTTSTTWNTEAFF

D gene: TRBD2
clone size: NA
J gene: TRBJ2-7
V gene: TRBV19
CDR3 DNA: TGTGCCAGCAGTCTACTAGCGACCATATCCTACGAGCAGTACTTC
CDR3 protein: CASSLLATISYEQYF

D gene: NA
clone size: NA
J gene: TRBJ2-6
V gene: TRBV7-6
CDR3 DNA: TGTGCCAGCAGCTTCCCGGGACCGACCATTAGCTCTGGGGCCAACGTCCTGACTTTC
CDR3 protein: CASSFPGPTISSGANVLTF

D gene: TRBD1
clone size: NA
J gene: TRBJ1-4
V gene: TRBV7-6
CDR3 DNA: TGTGCCAGCAGCAGGGGGGACAGGTCTGAAAAGCTGTTTTTT
CDR3 protein: CASSRGDRSEKLFF

D gene: TRBD1
clone size: many
J gene: TRBJ2-7
V gene: TRBV4-1
CDR3 DNA: TGCGCCAGCGGGGACAGTCTATCCTACGAGCAGTACTTC
CDR3 protein: CASGDSLSYEQYF

D gene: NA
clone size: NA
J gene: TRBJ2-3
V gene: TRBV7-3
CDR3 DNA: TGTGCCAGCAGTTTCGAAAGGAGCACAGATACGCAGTATTTT
CDR3 protein: CASSFERSTDTQYF

D gene: TRBD2
clone size: NA
J gene: TRBJ2-7
V gene: TRBV10-3
CDR3 DNA: TGTGCCATCAGCGTTGGGACTAGCGGGAGCATCTACGAGCAGTACTTC
CDR3 protein: CAISVGTSGSIYEQYF

D gene: NA
clone size: NA
J gene: TRBJ2-1
V gene: TRBV29-1
CDR3 DNA: TGCAGCGTTGACGGGCTCTACAATGAGCAGTTCTTC
CDR3 protein: CSVDGLYNEQFF

D gene: NA
clone size: NA
J gene: TRBJ2-1
V gene: TRBV7-2
CDR3 DNA: TGTGCCAGCAGCCGACAATACAATGAGCAGTTCTTC
CDR3 protein: CASSRQYNEQFF

D gene: NA
clone size: once
J gene: TRBJ2-7
V gene: TRBV7-9
CDR3 DNA: TGTGCCAGCAGCTCCGGACAAAATGACGAGCAGTACTTC
CDR3 protein: CASSSGQNDEQYF

D gene: NA
clone size: NA
J gene: TRBJ1-1
V gene: TRBV7-9
CDR3 DNA: TGTGCCAGCAGCTTAGCGCGGGGTGGGAACACTGAAGCTCTCTTT
CDR3 protein: CASSLARGGNTEALF

D gene: NA
clone size: NA
J gene: TRBJ1-5
V gene: TRBV11-3
CDR3 DNA: TGTGCCAGCACAAGAGGCAGGGTTAATCAGCCCCAGCATTTT
CDR3 protein: CASTRGRVNQPQHF

D gene: NA
clone size: once
J gene: TRBJ2-3
V gene: TRBV19
CDR3 DNA: TGTGCCAGTAGTATAGATCTCGGGGAGGCCACGCAGTATTTT
CDR3 protein: CASSIDLGEATQYF

D gene: TRBD2
clone size: few
J gene: TRBJ2-5
V gene: TRBV20-1
CDR3 DNA: TGCAGTGCCAGGGAGGAGCGGGAGGGCACAGATACGCAGTACTTC
CDR3 protein: CSAREEREGTDTQYF

D gene: NA
clone size: NA
J gene: TRBJ2-7
V gene: TRBV27
CDR3 DNA: TGTGCCAGCAGTTTAATTCGGGGGACCTACGAGCAGTACTTC
CDR3 protein: CASSLIRGTYEQYF

D gene: TRBD2
clone size: many
J gene: TRBJ2-7
V gene: TRBV20-1
CDR3 DNA: TGCAGTGCTAGAGATGGGACTAGCGGGAGCGGCGAGCAGTACTTC
CDR3 protein: CSARDGTSGSGEQYF

D gene: NA
clone size: many
J gene: TRBJ2-7
V gene: TRBV5-4
CDR3 DNA: TGTGCCAGCAGCTTCCGCGACTCCTACGAGCAGTACTTC
CDR3 protein: CASSFRDSYEQYF

D gene: NA
clone size: NA
J gene: TRBJ2-7
V gene: TRBV7-6
CDR3 DNA: TGTACCGGGCTCCTCGCCTACGAGCAGTACTTC
CDR3 protein: CTGLLAYEQYF

D gene: NA
clone size: NA
J gene: TRBJ1-6
V gene: TRBV7-7
CDR3 DNA: TGTGCCAGCAGCTTAGTTGAGACGGGGGCGAATTCACCCCTCCACTTT
CDR3 protein: CASSLVETGANSPLHF

D gene: TRBD2
clone size: many
J gene: TRBJ2-7
V gene: TRBV10-1
CDR3 DNA: TGCGCCAGCAGTGAGATTTGGACTAGAGAGGACGAGCAGTACTTC
CDR3 protein: CASSEIWTREDEQYF

D gene: NA
clone size: many
J gene: TRBJ1-1
V gene: TRBV20-1
CDR3 DNA: TGCAGTGCCGCCCCGGCATGGCACACTGAAGCTTTCTTT
CDR3 protein: CSAAPAWHTEAFF

D gene: NA
clone size: few
J gene: TRBJ2-3
V gene: TRBV20-1
CDR3 DNA: TGCAGTGCTGGGAAAGCGGGTGCCGGGGCAGATACGCAGTATTTT
CDR3 protein: CSAGKAGAGADTQYF

D gene: NA
clone size: many
J gene: TRBJ2-5
V gene: TRBV29-1
CDR3 DNA: TGCAGCGTTGTTTTTGAGATAGAGACCCAGTACTTC
CDR3 protein: CSVVFEIETQYF

D gene: NA
clone size: many
J gene: TRBJ2-1
V gene: TRBV7-7
CDR3 DNA: TGTGCCAGCAGCTTGGGACGGAACAATGAGCAGTTCTTC
CDR3 protein: CASSLGRNNEQFF

D gene: NA
clone size: few
J gene: TRBJ1-4
V gene: TRBV12-5
CDR3 DNA: TGTGCTAGTGGTTTGATGGAGGCAGTAGAGGAAAAACTGTTTTTT
CDR3 protein: CASGLMEAVEEKLFF

D gene: TRBD1
clone size: NA
J gene: TRBJ1-6
V gene: TRBV7-8
CDR3 DNA: TGTGCCAGCAGCCAAGAGACAGGGACAAATTCACCCCTCCACTTT
CDR3 protein: CASSQETGTNSPLHF

D gene: NA
clone size: NA
J gene: TRBJ2-2
V gene: TRBV7-2
CDR3 DNA: TGTGCCAGCAGTTTATACCCGGGCACCGGGGAGCTGTTTTTT
CDR3 protein: CASSLYPGTGELFF

D gene: NA
clone size: many
J gene: TRBJ1-2
V gene: TRBV24-1
CDR3 DNA: TGTGCCACCAGTGATTCGTGGTCGTATGGCTACACCTTC
CDR3 protein: CATSDSWSYGYTF

D gene: NA
clone size: NA
J gene: TRBJ1-5
V gene: TRBV20-1
CDR3 DNA: TGCAGTGCTAGAGATAGCGGGAACGCAGATACGCAGCATTTT
CDR3 protein: CSARDSGNADTQHF

D gene: NA
clone size: NA
J gene: TRBJ1-5
V gene: TRBV7-6
CDR3 DNA: TGTGCCAGCAGCAGGGGGGACGAGCAGCAGCCCCAGCATTTT
CDR3 protein: CASSRGDEQQPQHF

D gene: NA
clone size: many
J gene: TRBJ2-7
V gene: TRBV27
CDR3 DNA: TGTGCCAGCAGCTCGGGGACAAATGCCTACGAGCAGTACTTC
CDR3 protein: CASSSGTNAYEQYF

D gene: NA
clone size: many
J gene: TRBJ2-2
V gene: TRBV5-6
CDR3 DNA: TGTGCCAGCAGCTTACTCCAGGGTCCGAACACCGGGGAGCTGTTTTTT
CDR3 protein: CASSLLQGPNTGELFF

D gene: TRBD1
clone size: NA
J gene: TRBJ1-1
V gene: TRBV2
CDR3 DNA: TGTGCCAGCCGGGGACAGGGGCCCTCTGAAGCTTTCTTT
CDR3 protein: CASRGQGPSEAFF

D gene: TRBD1
clone size: NA
J gene: TRBJ1-4
V gene: TRBV10-3
CDR3 DNA: TGTGCCATCAGGATGGGACAGAATGAAAAACTGTTTTTT
CDR3 protein: CAIRMGQNEKLFF

D gene: NA
clone size: many
J gene: TRBJ2-5
V gene: TRBV29-1
CDR3 DNA: TGCAGCGTTGGAACACAAGAGACCCAGTACTTC
CDR3 protein: CSVGTQETQYF

D gene: TRBD1
clone size: NA
J gene: TRBJ2-7
V gene: TRBV29-1
CDR3 DNA: TGCAGCGTTTGGACAGGGGAGGCCTTTTACGAGCAGTACTTC
CDR3 protein: CSVWTGEAFYEQYF

D gene: TRBD1
clone size: NA
J gene: TRBJ2-7
V gene: TRBV18
CDR3 DNA: TGTGCCAGCTCGAAACAGGGGAGATCCTACGAGCAGTACTTC
CDR3 protein: CASSKQGRSYEQYF

D gene: TRBD1
clone size: NA
J gene: TRBJ1-1
V gene: TRBV2
CDR3 DNA: TGTGCCAGCAGCGACAGGGATGGCACTGAAGCTTTCTTT
CDR3 protein: CASSDRDGTEAFF

D gene: NA
clone size: few
J gene: TRBJ2-6
V gene: TRBV27
CDR3 DNA: TGTGCCAGCAGTCCGCTGATCTCTGGGGCCAACGTCCTGACTTTC
CDR3 protein: CASSPLISGANVLTF

D gene: NA
clone size: few
J gene: TRBJ2-7
V gene: TRBV2
CDR3 DNA: TGTGCCAGCACGGGACTCTCCTACGAGCAGTACTTC
CDR3 protein: CASTGLSYEQYF

D gene: NA
clone size: few
J gene: TRBJ2-6
V gene: TRBV7-9
CDR3 DNA: TGTGCCAGCAGCTTGGACAGAGGTTTCCTGACTTTC
CDR3 protein: CASSLDRGFLTF

D gene: NA
clone size: many
J gene: TRBJ1-2
V gene: TRBV15
CDR3 DNA: TGTGCCACCAGCAGAGATTTAGAGAACAGAAACTATGGCTACACCTTC
CDR3 protein: CATSRDLENRNYGYTF

D gene: NA
clone size: NA
J gene: TRBJ2-2
V gene: TRBV6-1
CDR3 DNA: TGTGCCAGCAGTTACTCGCCAAGGCTGAACGGGGAGCTGTTTTTT
CDR3 protein: CASSYSPRLNGELFF

D gene: TRBD2
clone size: few
J gene: TRBJ2-5
V gene: TRBV3-1
CDR3 DNA: TGTGCCAGCAGCCGGGACTCGGGACTAGCGGGAGAGACCCAGTACTTC
CDR3 protein: CASSRDSGLAGETQYF

D gene: NA
clone size: NA
J gene: TRBJ1-4
V gene: TRBV2
CDR3 DNA: TGTGCCAGCAGTGAACGCAGGACTAATGAAAAACTGTTTTTT
CDR3 protein: CASSERRTNEKLFF

D gene: TRBD1
clone size: few
J gene: TRBJ2-3
V gene: TRBV20-1
CDR3 DNA: TGCAGTGCTCGCCTAGGACAGGGGGCTACAGATACGCAGTATTTT
CDR3 protein: CSARLGQGATDTQYF

D gene: NA
clone size: NA
J gene: TRBJ2-5
V gene: TRBV7-3
CDR3 DNA: TGTGCCAGCAGCCCTGACACCGGGGGACCCTCGGGGGAGACCCAGTACTTC
CDR3 protein: CASSPDTGGPSGETQYF

D gene: TRBD1
clone size: NA
J gene: TRBJ2-7
V gene: TRBV9
CDR3 DNA: TGTGCCAGCAGCGCCACAGTTAGGGACAGACGATACAATGAGCAGTACTTC
CDR3 protein: CASSATVRDRRYNEQYF

D gene: NA
clone size: NA
J gene: TRBJ2-1
V gene: TRBV20-1
CDR3 DNA: TGCAGTGCTCACCTACCCACCTCCTACAATGAGCAGTTCTTC
CDR3 protein: CSAHLPTSYNEQFF

D gene: TRBD2
clone size: NA
J gene: TRBJ2-1
V gene: TRBV24-1
CDR3 DNA: TGTGCCACCAGTGGTGGGACTAGCACGAGCTCCTACAATGAGCAGTTCTTC
CDR3 protein: CATSGGTSTSSYNEQFF

D gene: NA
clone size: many
J gene: TRBJ1-2
V gene: TRBV9
CDR3 DNA: TGTGCCAGCAGCGCGTCCGATGGACCTTTCGGTGGCTACACCTTC
CDR3 protein: CASSASDGPFGGYTF

D gene: TRBD1
clone size: NA
J gene: TRBJ1-2
V gene: TRBV2
CDR3 DNA: TGTGCCAGCAGTGTCCCGGGACAGGGACCCTATGGCTACACCTTC
CDR3 protein: CASSVPGQGPYGYTF

D gene: TRBD1
clone size: NA
J gene: TRBJ2-7
V gene: TRBV5-1
CDR3 DNA: TGCGCCAGCAGCTCGGGGGACAGGGGGCAGAACGAGCAGTACTTC
CDR3 protein: CASSSGDRGQNEQYF